The 30 T cell receptor beta chains presented below share a single source sample, sequenced in a study of T cell responses to AZD1222 COVID-19 vaccine. Sequencing was performed with immunoSEQ multiplex PCR; in TCRdb, only in-frame clones are kept and a portion is missing. Among about 110,000 clones listed, around 92% were seen once. The sample here was peripheral blood, taken on day 0 of AZD1222 vaccination. All receptors derive from an adult in good health.

The chain is built from TRBV19 and TRBJ2-7; TRBD1 aligns across 7 bases. V shed 5 bases and J 0 bases; nucleotides not matched to a gene: 7. Germline V gene lookup returns CDR1 LNHDA and CDR2 SQIVND (reference sequence). The CDR3 runs 15 residues. In DNA, the CDR3 is TGTGCCAGTAGTCCTCGACAGGGAAGCTCCTACGAGCAGTACTTC. Protein product: CASSPRQGSSYEQYF.

This chain uses TRBV20-1 with TRBJ1-1; no reliable D call. Trimming removed 3 bases at V and 3 bases at J, with 5 bases between. The CDR3 has 11 residues. Germline V CDR1 and CDR2: DFQATT, SNEGSKA (reference sequence). The CDR3 sequence is CSASPYTEAFF. The DNA of the CDR3 is TGCAGTGCTAGCCCCTACACTGAAGCTTTCTTT.

The chain employs TRBV30 and TRBJ1-3; weak D call: TRBD1 (6 bases). Trimming left V 0 bases short and J 3 bases short, with 18 bases between. The CDR3 loop spans 17 amino acids. CDR1 is GTSNPN and CDR2 is SVGIG in the germline V gene (reference sequence). For the CDR3, the DNA is TGTGCCTGGAGTGTACAGGGAGTAAGTCTGGGTGGAAACACCATATATTTT. It encodes CAWSVQGVSLGGNTIYF. Drawing the rest from reference TRBV30 and TRBJ1-3, the complete variable domain is SQTIHQWPATLVQPVGSPLSLECTVEGTSNPNLYWYRQAAGRGLQLLFYSVGIGQISSEVPQNLSASRPQDRQFILSSKKLLLSDSGFYLCAWSVQGVSLGGNTIYFGEGSWLTVV.

This clone was seen just once. The chain joins TRBV10-1 to TRBJ1-5; possible D gene TRBD1, 5 bases. Per germline, CDR1 WNHNN and CDR2 SYGVQD (reference sequence). V lost 11 bases to trimming and J lost 5 bases, with 25 bases between them. This CDR3 contains 16 residues. The CDR3 reads CAAWGRVCPSDQPQHF. The CDR3 DNA follows: TGCGCCGCCTGGGGCAGGGTTTGTCCTTCTGATCAGCCCCAGCATTTT.

This clone was observed a few times. The rearrangement uses TRBV6-1 and TRBJ1-5; D not resolved. CDR3 size: 14 residues. Between the trimmed V and J ends, which lost 0 bases and 3 bases, there was a span of 6 bases. Germline V gene lookup returns CDR1 MNHNS and CDR2 SASEGT. The CDR3 spells CASSEAWPNQPQHF. The CDR3 nucleotides are TGTGCCAGCAGTGAAGCGTGGCCCAATCAGCCCCAGCATTTT.

The gene calls are TRBV9 and TRBJ2-3; D is perhaps TRBD2 (7 bases). The length of the CDR3 is 15 residues. Deletions cut 4 bases from V and 5 bases from J, with 17 bases between. Germline lookup yields CDR1 SGDLS and CDR2 YYNGEE. CDR3 amino acids: CASSPTGGAGDTQYF. The CDR3 nucleotides are TGTGCCAGCAGCCCAACGGGGGGCGCGGGAGATACGCAGTATTTT. Full variable domain (rest looked up from reference TRBV9 and TRBJ2-3): DSGVTQTPKHLITATGQRVTLRCSPRSGDLSVYWYQQSLDQGLQFLIQYYNGEERAKGNILERFSAQQFPDLHSELNLSSLELGDSALYFCASSPTGGAGDTQYFGPGTRLTVL.

The DNA for the CDR3 is TGTGCCAGCTCACCACCGTCGCCGGGACTAGCGGGGGCCTCGAAGAATGAGCAGTTCTTC. This translates into CASSPPSPGLAGASKNEQFF. This chain links TRBV18 with TRBJ2-1; TRBD2 matches at 14 bases. The CDR3 extends over 20 amino acids. V lost 0 bases, J lost 7 bases, and 14 bases stayed unmatched. The germline CDR1 and CDR2 sequences are KGHSH and LQKENI.

This rearrangement joins TRBV29-1 to TRBJ1-3; D unresolved. The CDR3 is 16 amino acids. Germline CDR1 and CDR2: SQVTM and ANQGSEA. The V end lost 0 bases, the J end lost 0 bases, and 12 bases lay between the germline ends. This CDR3 reads CSVEETDARSGNTIYF. As DNA, the CDR3 is TGCAGCGTTGAAGAAACGGACGCCCGCTCTGGAAACACCATATATTTT.

The rearrangement uses TRBV3-1 (or the pseudogene TRBV3-2) and TRBJ2-1; possible D gene TRBD1, 7 bases. This CDR3 is built from 15 residues. The V and J ends lost 4 bases and 2 bases respectively, with 12 bases between them. Per the germline V gene, CDR1 is LGHDT and CDR2 is YNNKEL (reference sequence). DNA of the CDR3: TGTGCCAGCAGCCTGGAGGGGGCCGCCTACAATGAGCAGTTCTTC. Its translation: CASSLEGAAYNEQFF.

The rearrangement joins TRBV7-9 to TRBJ1-4, with 7 bases matching TRBD1. CDR1 SEHNR and CDR2 FQNEAQ come from the germline V gene (reference sequence). The CDR3 is 12 amino acids. Trimming at V came to 1 base and at J to 14 bases, leaving 4 bases not matched to a gene. The CDR3 here is CASSLGDSKLFF. DNA for the CDR3: TGTGCCAGCAGCTTAGGGGACAGTAAGCTGTTTTTT.

The V gene is TRBV6-1, the J gene TRBJ1-2; no clear D. Trimming took 2 bases from V and 3 from J, leaving 10 bases between them. Germline CDR1 MNHNS, CDR2 SASEGT. The CDR3 is 14 amino acids. The CDR3 nucleotides are TGTGCCAGCAGTGAAAAGAACAGATACTATGGCTACACCTTC. It translates to CASSEKNRYYGYTF.

The chain combines TRBV2 with TRBJ2-2; weak D call: TRBD1 (6 bases). CDR1 and CDR2 (germline): SNHLY, FYNNEI. V was shortened by 6 bases and J by 3 bases, with 11 bases between the two germline ends. There are 14 residues in the CDR3. CDR3 region: CASSRGSDTGELFF. DNA of the CDR3: TGTGCCAGCAGCAGGGGATCGGACACCGGGGAGCTGTTTTTT.

V usage is TRBV6-5 and J usage is TRBJ2-7; TRBD2 matches at 9 bases. Germline CDR1 MNHEY, CDR2 SVGAGI. The CDR3 totals 14 residues. V gave up 6 bases and J gave up 3 bases; unmatched junction bases: 6. The CDR3 bases are TGTGCCAGCAGGTCGGGGACTAGCAACTACGAGCAGTACTTC. This translates into CASRSGTSNYEQYF.

This sequence joins TRBV2 and TRBJ1-6; TRBD1 matches 10 bases. V lost 6 bases and J lost 4; bases outside the gene matches: 3. Germline V gene lookup returns CDR1 SNHLY and CDR2 FYNNEI. The CDR3 extends over 15 amino acids. The CDR3 nucleotides read TGTGCCAGCAGGGGACAGGGGCAATATAATTCACCCCTCCACTTT. This translates into CASRGQGQYNSPLHF.

The chain uses TRBV28 and TRBJ1-2; 7 bases align to TRBD1. Germline V gene data show CDR1 as MDHEN and CDR2 as SYDVKM. The CDR3 is 15 amino acids. Trimming cost V 5 bases and J 7 bases; bases outside gene matches: 13. CDR3 DNA sequence: TGTGCCAGCAGTAGGAGACAGGGAAGGACGGGTGGCTACACCTTC. This gives the protein CASSRRQGRTGGYTF.

The chain has TRBV5-1 and TRBJ2-7, with 10 nucleotides matching TRBD2. The germline V gene encodes CDR1 SGHRS and CDR2 YFSETQ. The CDR3 consists of 16 residues. V lost 0 bases and J lost 3; bases outside the gene matches: 6. The CDR3 nucleotides read TGCGCCAGCAGCTTGGATTTCCAGCGGGGGGGCTACGAGCAGTACTTC. It is translated as CASSLDFQRGGYEQYF.

J is TRBJ2-3 and V is TRBV5-1, with 7 bases that match TRBD1. V was pared by 8 bases and J by 2 bases, with 8 bases of the junction left unmatched. Germline V gene lookup returns CDR1 SGHRS and CDR2 YFSETQ. This CDR3 comprises 14 residues. This CDR3 is CASPPGTATDTQYF. The CDR3 bases are TGCGCCAGTCCTCCCGGGACAGCCACAGATACGCAGTATTTT.

The chain combines TRBV27 with TRBJ1-1; possible D gene TRBD1, 6 bases. This CDR3 is built from 13 residues. Germline CDR1 is MNHEY and CDR2 is SMNVEV (reference sequence). The V gene lost 0 bases and the J gene lost 8 bases, with 10 bases spanning the gap. This CDR3 is CASSLSYGQEAFF. CDR3 nucleotides: TGTGCCAGCAGTTTATCTTACGGACAGGAAGCTTTCTTT.

Details on this clone: Other DNA sequences within the sample encode an identical CDR3. This sequence joins TRBV12-5 and TRBJ2-7; D uncertain. Per germline, CDR1 LGHNT and CDR2 FRNRAP. This CDR3 has 11 amino acids. Trimming stripped 1 base from V and 4 bases from J, with 2 bases between. The CDR3 spells CASGLGYEQYF. The CDR3 DNA follows: TGTGCTAGTGGTTTGGGTTACGAGCAGTACTTC.

V gene TRBV5-5 combines with J gene TRBJ1-1; D uncertain. The CDR3 sequence is 13 residues long. Germline assignment: CDR1 SGHKS and CDR2 YYEKEE (reference sequence). Trimming shortened V by 4 bases and J by 4 bases, and 11 bases separated the two germline ends. The CDR3 protein is CASSLYVGTEAFF. CDR3 DNA sequence: TGTGCCAGCAGCCTTTATGTGGGCACTGAAGCTTTCTTT.

The DNA for the CDR3 is TGCGCCAGCAGTGTGCTAGCGGGGGGGCCGAATGAGCAGTTCTTC. Translation gives CASSVLAGGPNEQFF. This sequence joins TRBV4-1 and TRBJ2-1; 12 positions match TRBD2. CDR1 and CDR2 (germline): MGHRA, YSYEKL. V lost 6 bases and J lost 7; bases outside the gene matches: 7. This CDR3 is built from 15 residues.

The V gene is TRBV5-4, the J gene TRBJ1-1, with no clear D. V dropped 4 bases and J dropped 1 base, with 14 bases sitting between them. The CDR3 consists of 15 residues. Germline V gives CDR1 SGHNT, CDR2 YYREEE (reference sequence). CDR3 nucleotide sequence: TGTGCCAGCAGCGCAGACCCTTTATCGAACACTGAAGCTTTCTTT. Amino acids: CASSADPLSNTEAFF.

The chain combines TRBV28 with TRBJ2-3; no firm D call. The CDR3 spans 14 residues. V was cut by 2 bases and J by 6 bases, with 12 bases left in between. Germline V lookup: CDR1 MDHEN, CDR2 SYDVKM. This CDR3 reads CASSLKSGWDTQYF. The CDR3, as DNA: TGTGCCAGCAGTTTAAAATCAGGCTGGGATACGCAGTATTTT.

V gene TRBV11-2 combines with J gene TRBJ1-1; maybe TRBD1 (6 bases). Per the germline V gene, CDR1 is SGHAT and CDR2 is FQNNGV. V shed 5 bases and J shed 6 bases, with 16 bases lying between them. This CDR3 has 14 residues. The CDR3 region has the DNA TGTGCCAGCAGCGGGGACACTAGGAAGGCTGAAGCTTTCTTT. Translating it yields CASSGDTRKAEAFF.

The rearrangement links TRBV19 to TRBJ2-1; 8 bases are a match to TRBD2. V lost 4 bases to trimming and J lost 8 bases; unmatched junction nucleotides: 7. Germline CDR1 reads LNHDA; CDR2 reads SQIVND (reference sequence). CDR3 length: 14 amino acids. CDR3 sequence reads: CASSTGTRGHEQFF. Here the CDR3 DNA reads TGTGCCAGTAGTACGGGGACTAGGGGCCATGAGCAGTTCTTC.

This chain links TRBV19 with TRBJ1-1, with D hard to call. Per germline, CDR1 LNHDA and CDR2 SQIVND (reference sequence). The CDR3 covers 12 residues. The ends were cut back, 3 bases at V and 1 base at J, with 3 bases in the middle. Here the CDR3 reads CASSIKNTEAFF. CDR3 sequence (DNA): TGTGCCAGTAGTATTAAGAACACTGAAGCTTTCTTT.

The chain is built from TRBV19 and TRBJ1-1, with a possible D match to TRBD1 (6 bases). Germline values: CDR1 LNHDA, CDR2 SQIVND (reference sequence). The V end lost 5 bases, the J end lost 2 bases, and 15 bases lay between the germline ends. This CDR3 is 15 amino acids long. CDR3 coding DNA: TGTGCCAGTAGTCCCCAAGAGGGGGATAACACTGAAGCTTTCTTT. It encodes CASSPQEGDNTEAFF.

This chain uses TRBV6-4 with TRBJ1-5, with a tentative D call TRBD1 (5 bases). The CDR3 totals 14 residues. V lost 7 bases, J lost 6 bases, and 16 bases lay in between. Germline V gene data show CDR1 as MRHNA and CDR2 as SNTAGT. The CDR3 loop reads CASIPAGQGQPQHF. The CDR3 region has the DNA TGTGCCAGCATTCCGGCAGGGCAGGGTCAGCCCCAGCATTTT.

The V gene is TRBV5-6, the J gene TRBJ2-3; 10 bases line up with TRBD2. The CDR3 is 16 amino acids. Per germline, CDR1 SGHDT and CDR2 YYEEEE. The V segment lost 4 bases and the J segment 5 bases; nucleotides outside the gene matches: 10. CDR3 sequence reads: CASSLPAGGPQDTQYF. DNA for the CDR3: TGTGCCAGCAGCCTCCCAGCGGGGGGGCCTCAAGATACGCAGTATTTT.

The chain is built from TRBV19 and TRBJ1-5; D is undetermined. The CDR3 consists of 13 residues. V lost 7 bases and J 4 bases, leaving 11 bases between the germline ends. Germline CDR1 and CDR2: LNHDA and SQIVND (reference sequence). CDR3 protein: CASTFAGNQPQHF. CDR3 bases: TGTGCCAGTACCTTTGCGGGGAATCAGCCCCAGCATTTT.